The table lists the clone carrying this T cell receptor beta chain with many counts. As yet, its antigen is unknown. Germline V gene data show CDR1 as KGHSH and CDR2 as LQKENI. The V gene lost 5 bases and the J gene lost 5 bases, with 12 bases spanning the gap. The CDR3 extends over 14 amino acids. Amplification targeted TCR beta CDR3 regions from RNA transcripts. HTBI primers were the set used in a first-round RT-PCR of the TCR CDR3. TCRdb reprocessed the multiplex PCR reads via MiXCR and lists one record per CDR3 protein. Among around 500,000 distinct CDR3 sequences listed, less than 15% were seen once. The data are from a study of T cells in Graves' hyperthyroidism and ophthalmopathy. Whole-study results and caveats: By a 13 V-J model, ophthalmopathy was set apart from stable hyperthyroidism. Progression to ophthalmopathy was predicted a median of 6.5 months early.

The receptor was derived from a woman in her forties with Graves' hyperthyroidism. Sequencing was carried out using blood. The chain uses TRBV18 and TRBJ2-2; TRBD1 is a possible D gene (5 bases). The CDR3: CASSDRWGTGELFF. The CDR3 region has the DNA TGTGCCAGCTCAGACAGATGGGGAACCGGGGAGCTGTTTTTT. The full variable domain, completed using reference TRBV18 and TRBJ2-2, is NAGVMQNPRHLVRRRGQEARLRCSPMKGHSHVYWYRQLPEEGLKFMVYLQKENIIDESGMPKERFSAEFPKEGPSILRIQQVVRGDSAAYFCASSDRWGTGELFFGEGSRLTVL.